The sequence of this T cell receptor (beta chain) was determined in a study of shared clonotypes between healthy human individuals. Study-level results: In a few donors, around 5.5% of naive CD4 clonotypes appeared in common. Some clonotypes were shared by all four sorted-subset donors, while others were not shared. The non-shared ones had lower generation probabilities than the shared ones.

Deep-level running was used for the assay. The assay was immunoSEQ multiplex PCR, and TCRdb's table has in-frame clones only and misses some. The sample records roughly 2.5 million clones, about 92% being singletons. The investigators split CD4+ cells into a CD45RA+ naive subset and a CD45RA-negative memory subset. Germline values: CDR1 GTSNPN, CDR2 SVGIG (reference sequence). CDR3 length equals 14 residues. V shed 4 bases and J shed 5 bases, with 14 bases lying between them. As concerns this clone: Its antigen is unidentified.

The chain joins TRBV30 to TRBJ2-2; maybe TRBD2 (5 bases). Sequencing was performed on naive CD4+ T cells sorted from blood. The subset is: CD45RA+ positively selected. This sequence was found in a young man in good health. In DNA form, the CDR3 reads TGTGCCTGGACGACTCGGGGTAGGACCGGGGAGCTGTTTTTT. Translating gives CAWTTRGRTGELFF.